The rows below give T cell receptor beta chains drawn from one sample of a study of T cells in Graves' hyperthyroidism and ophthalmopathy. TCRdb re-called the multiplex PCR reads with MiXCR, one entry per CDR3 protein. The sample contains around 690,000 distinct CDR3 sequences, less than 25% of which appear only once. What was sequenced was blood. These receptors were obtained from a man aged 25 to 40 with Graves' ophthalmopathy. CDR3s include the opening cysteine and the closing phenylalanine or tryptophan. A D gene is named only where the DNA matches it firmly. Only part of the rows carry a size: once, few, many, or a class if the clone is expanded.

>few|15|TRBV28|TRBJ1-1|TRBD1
CASSLSGRGAHEAFF
TGTGCCAGCAGTTTATCGGGCAGGGGGGCCCATGAAGCTTTCTTT
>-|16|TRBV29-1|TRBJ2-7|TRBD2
CSVEFQLAGDPYEQYF
TGCAGCGTTGAATTCCAGTTAGCGGGAGACCCCTACGAGCAGTACTTC
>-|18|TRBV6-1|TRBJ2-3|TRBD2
CASSASGTTQVSTDTQYF
TGTGCCAGCAGTGCTAGCGGGACAACACAAGTTAGCACAGATACGCAGTATTTT
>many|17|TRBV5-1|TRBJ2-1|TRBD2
CASSGLAGPRSYNEQFF
TGCGCCAGCAGCGGACTAGCGGGACCTCGCTCCTACAATGAGCAGTTCTTC
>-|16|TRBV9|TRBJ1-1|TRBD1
CASSARDRGLFSEAFF
TGTGCCAGCAGCGCTCGGGACAGGGGGCTTTTTTCTGAAGCTTTCTTT
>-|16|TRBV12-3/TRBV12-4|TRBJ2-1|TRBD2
CASRSPSGRTYNEQFF
TGTGCCAGCAGGTCCCCTAGCGGAAGGACCTACAATGAGCAGTTCTTC
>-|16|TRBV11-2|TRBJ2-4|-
CASSQDGGLAKNIQYF
TGTGCCAGCAGCCAAGACGGGGGACTAGCCAAAAACATTCAGTACTTC
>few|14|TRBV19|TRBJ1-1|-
CASSPSGSTTEAFF
TGTGCCAGTAGTCCTTCAGGTTCTACCACTGAAGCTTTCTTT
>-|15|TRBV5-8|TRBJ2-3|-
CASSMHSGVTDTQYF
TGTGCCAGCAGCATGCATTCAGGGGTCACAGATACGCAGTATTTT
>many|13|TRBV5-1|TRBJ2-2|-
CASSLDVTGELFF
TGCGCCAGCAGCTTGGATGTCACCGGGGAGCTGTTTTTT
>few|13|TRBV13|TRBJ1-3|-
CASSRRSGNTIYF
TGTGCCAGCAGCCGTAGATCTGGAAACACCATATATTTT
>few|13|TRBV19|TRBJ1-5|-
CASAGTVDQPQHF
TGTGCCAGCGCTGGGACCGTGGATCAGCCCCAGCATTTT
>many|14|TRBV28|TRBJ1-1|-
CASSFGDTEEEAFF
TGTGCCAGCAGTTTTGGGGACACGGAAGAAGAAGCTTTCTTT
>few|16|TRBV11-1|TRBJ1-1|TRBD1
CASSSLEADRGPEAFF
TGTGCCAGCAGCTCCCTAGAGGCGGACAGGGGCCCTGAAGCTTTCTTT
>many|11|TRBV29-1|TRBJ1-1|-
CSSHMNTEAFF
TGCAGCTCGCACATGAACACTGAAGCTTTCTTT
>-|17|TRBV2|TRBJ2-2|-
CASFSRQEDIHTGELFF
TGTGCCAGCTTTTCGCGTCAAGAGGACATACACACCGGGGAGCTGTTTTTT
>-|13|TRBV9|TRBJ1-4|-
CASSPGTVEKLFF
TGTGCCAGCAGCCCAGGGACCGTTGAAAAACTGTTTTTT
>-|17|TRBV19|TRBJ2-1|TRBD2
CASSIPFRGSLWNEQFF
TGTGCCAGTAGTATCCCCTTTCGCGGGAGTTTATGGAATGAGCAGTTCTTC
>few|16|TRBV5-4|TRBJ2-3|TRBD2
CASSYLAGTGENTQYF
TGTGCCAGCAGCTACCTAGCGGGAACCGGGGAGAATACGCAGTATTTT
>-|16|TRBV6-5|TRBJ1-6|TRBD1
CASSYGGTGLNSPLHF
TGTGCCAGCAGTTACGGCGGGACAGGATTGAATTCACCCCTCCACTTT
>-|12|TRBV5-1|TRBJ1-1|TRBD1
CASRRGQTEAFF
TGCGCCAGCAGGAGGGGGCAAACTGAAGCTTTCTTT
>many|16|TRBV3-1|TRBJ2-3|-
CASSHLAHRGTDTQYF
TGTGCCAGCAGCCATCTCGCCCACCGGGGGACAGATACGCAGTATTTT
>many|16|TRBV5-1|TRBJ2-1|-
CASSNNRAVPYNEQFF
TGCGCCAGCAGCAACAACAGGGCTGTGCCCTACAATGAGCAGTTCTTC